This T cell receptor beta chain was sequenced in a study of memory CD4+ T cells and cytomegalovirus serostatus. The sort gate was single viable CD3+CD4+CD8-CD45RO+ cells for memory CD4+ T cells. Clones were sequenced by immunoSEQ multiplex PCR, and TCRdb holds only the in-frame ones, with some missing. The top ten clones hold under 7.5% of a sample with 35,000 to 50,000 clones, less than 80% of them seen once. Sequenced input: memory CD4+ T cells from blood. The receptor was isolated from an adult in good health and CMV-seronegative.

The DNA for the CDR3 is TGTGCCACAAGTTCCGGGACGGCCTATGGCTACACCTTC. It specifies CATSSGTAYGYTF. The J gene is TRBJ1-2, the V gene TRBV6-6; TRBD1 is a possible D gene (5 bases). The germline gives CDR1 MNHNY, CDR2 SVGAGI (reference sequence). The germline V and J ends were trimmed by 10 bases and 4 bases, with 16 bases remaining between them. The length of the CDR3 is 13 residues.